This T cell receptor (beta chain) was recorded in a study of T cell responses to AZD1222 COVID-19 vaccine. A note on this clone: What it binds is not known.

General study findings and limits: Elevations in Spike-specific TCR breadth and depth followed administration of two AZD1222 doses. Spike was spanned by vaccine-associated CD4 TCRs, with dominance at 160-218 and 743-854. The donors showed a predominance of white British ancestry and of females, with possible underestimation of clonal diversity.

The germline CDR1 and CDR2 sequences are SGHRS and YFSETQ. The CDR3 extends over 12 amino acids. V lost 0 bases and J 8 bases, leaving 8 bases between the germline ends. Clones were sequenced by immunoSEQ multiplex PCR, and TCRdb holds only the in-frame ones, with some missing. The table records over 95,000 clones, 90% to 95% of them present only once. The chain links TRBV5-1 to TRBJ1-2; D call uncertain. The sample here was peripheral blood, taken on day 0 of AZD1222 vaccination. The sequence derives from an adult in good health. This CDR3 is CASSLGRVGYTF. The CDR3 region has the DNA TGCGCCAGCAGCTTGGGACGGGTGGGCTACACCTTC.